The 30 T cell receptor beta chains below come from one sample, sequenced in a study of blood T cell repertoires in COVID-19. Libraries were prepared by immunoSEQ multiplex PCR; TCRdb keeps only in-frame clonotypes and omits some of them. The sample yields approximately 150,000 clones, roughly 84% seen once. The source material was peripheral blood. The source of these receptors is a man aged 30-40 years with COVID-19, enrolled during active disease.

The CDR3: CASSELGGRSDEQFF. DNA for the CDR3: TGTGCCAGCAGTGAATTGGGCGGGAGATCAGATGAGCAGTTCTTC. This chain uses TRBV25-1 with TRBJ2-1; TRBD2 aligns across 7 bases. CDR1 and CDR2 (germline): MGHDK, SYGVNS. This CDR3 has 15 residues. Trimming took 1 base from V and 8 from J; bases not matched to a gene: 8.

The chain employs TRBV28 and TRBJ2-1; 13 nucleotides align to TRBD2. This CDR3 has 17 residues. Germline V gene sequence: CDR1 MDHEN, CDR2 SYDVKM. J gave up 3 bases and V 6 bases, and 8 bases lay outside the gene matches. The CDR3 loop is CASRPSGLAGVYNEQFF. The CDR3 region has the DNA TGTGCCAGCAGACCCTCAGGACTAGCGGGGGTCTACAATGAGCAGTTCTTC.

The chain carries TRBV24-1 and TRBJ2-3; 8 bases fit TRBD1. CDR1 is KGHDR and CDR2 is SFDVKD in the germline V gene. V lost 4 bases and J lost 4; bases outside the gene matches: 6. There are 15 residues in the CDR3. CDR3 nucleotides: TGTGCCACCAGTGACCAGGGGGCGCAACCAGATACGCAGTATTTT. Protein: CATSDQGAQPDTQYF.

The DNA of the CDR3 is TGTGCCAGCACCCGAGCGGGGGACACAGATACGCAGTATTTT. Amino acids: CASTRAGDTDTQYF. The rearrangement links TRBV5-4 to TRBJ2-3; 8 nucleotides align to TRBD2. The J segment lost 2 bases and the V segment lost 6 bases, leaving 5 bases of the junction unmatched. In germline, CDR1 is SGHNT, CDR2 YYREEE (reference sequence). The CDR3 runs 14 residues.

The CDR3 loop is CASSLGGQSGYTF. The CDR3 bases are TGTGCCAGCAGTTTGGGGGGACAGTCAGGCTACACCTTC. V and J are TRBV12-3 or TRBV12-4 and TRBJ1-2; 7 nucleotides agree with TRBD1. With V trimmed by 3 bases and J by 8 bases, 6 bases remained unmatched. This CDR3 has 13 residues.

This clone occurred once. This chain links TRBV29-1 with TRBJ2-7; 8 nucleotides align to TRBD1. The V gene end was trimmed by 6 bases and the J gene end by 6 bases; junction bases not matched to a gene: 10. The CDR3 runs to 13 residues. In germline, CDR1 is SQVTM, CDR2 ANQGSEA. The CDR3 region is CSVGSTGGTEQYF. CDR3 in DNA: TGCAGCGTCGGAAGTACAGGGGGGACCGAGCAGTACTTC.

About this clone itself: Its ends do not fully match the called genes, so a read error is possible. This rearrangement joins TRBV7-7 to TRBJ2-5, with 11 nucleotides matching TRBD1. The germline V gene encodes CDR1 SSHAT and CDR2 FNYEAQ (reference sequence). The CDR3 extends over 15 amino acids. The CDR3 here is CASSLGQGVRETQYF. CDR3 coding DNA: TGTGCTAGCAGCTTGGGACAGGGGGTCAGAGAGACCCAGTACTTC.

The chain has TRBV5-5 and TRBJ2-3, with D possibly TRBD2 on 6 matching bases. The V end was cut by 3 bases, the J end by 8 bases, with 13 bases between. This CDR3 contains 13 residues. Germline CDR1 and CDR2: SGHKS and YYEKEE (reference sequence). DNA for the CDR3: TGTGCCAGCAGCTCCTCGGGAGTGGTTACGCAGTATTTT. Translated, it gives CASSSSGVVTQYF.

The V gene is TRBV7-2, the J gene TRBJ2-1; D unclear. The CDR3 is 11 amino acids. Germline V lookup: CDR1 SGHTA, CDR2 FQGNSA. Trimming removed 5 bases from V and 7 bases from J, with 6 bases in between. The CDR3 nucleotides read TGTGCCAGCAGCGCCCGGAATGAGCAGTTCTTC. Protein sequence: CASSARNEQFF.

V gene TRBV19 combines with J gene TRBJ1-5, with 7 bases matching TRBD1. CDR3 length: 14 amino acids. Losses at the gene ends were 4 bases for V and 6 bases for J; bases not matched to a gene: 6. Germline V gene lookup returns CDR1 LNHDA and CDR2 SQIVND (reference sequence). In DNA form, the CDR3 reads TGTGCCAGTAGTAATCAGGGGGGCGGTCAGCCCCAGCATTTT. Its translation: CASSNQGGGQPQHF.

The rearrangement joins TRBV11-2 to TRBJ2-7; 11 nucleotides align to TRBD2. This CDR3 has 15 residues. CDR1 is SGHAT, CDR2 FQNNGV, per germline. J gave up 2 bases and V 1 base, and 1 base lay outside the gene matches. CDR3 nucleotide sequence: TGTGCCAGCAGCTTAGTACTAGCGGGAGCCTACGAGCAGTACTTC. As protein: CASSLVLAGAYEQYF.

The rearrangement uses TRBV6-1 and TRBJ1-3; weak D call: TRBD1 (5 bases). Per the germline V gene, CDR1 is MNHNS and CDR2 is SASEGT. V was clipped by 2 bases and J by 0 bases, with 14 bases between them. The length of the CDR3 is 17 residues. For the CDR3, the DNA is TGTGCCAGCAGTGAAAGGGACTCCACCTCCTCTGGAAACACCATATATTTT. Amino acid sequence: CASSERDSTSSGNTIYF.

CDR3 protein: CASSLSGVEQFF. For the CDR3, the DNA is TGTGCCAGCAGTCTCTCCGGGGTGGAGCAGTTCTTC. V and J are TRBV6-2 or TRBV6-3 and TRBJ2-1; D perhaps matches TRBD2 (5 bases). The V gene's germline CDR1 is MNHEY and CDR2 SVGEGT. The CDR3 contains 12 residues. The V end was cut by 5 bases, the J end by 10 bases, with 12 bases between.

V and J are TRBV19 and TRBJ2-3, with D perhaps TRBD2 (5 bases). Germline V gene lookup returns CDR1 LNHDA and CDR2 SQIVND (reference sequence). CDR3 length: 13 residues. V was trimmed by 3 bases and J by 9 bases, leaving 13 bases between them. The CDR3 reads CASSISGWSTQYF. The CDR3 DNA is TGTGCCAGTAGTATCTCGGGGTGGTCGACGCAGTATTTT.

This chain uses TRBV6-5 with TRBJ2-7, with 9 bases lining up with TRBD1. The germline CDR1 and CDR2 sequences are MNHEY and SVGAGI. The V segment lost 6 bases and the J segment 4 bases; nucleotides outside the gene matches: 7. The CDR3 contains 14 residues. The CDR3 sequence: CASRGQGTSYEQYF. The CDR3 DNA reads TGTGCCAGCAGGGGACAGGGAACGTCTTACGAGCAGTACTTC.

This rearrangement joins TRBV7-8 to TRBJ2-7; 10 bases align to TRBD1. Germline-derived CDR1 and CDR2 are SGHVS and FQNEAQ. CDR3 length: 15 residues. The J segment lost 4 bases and the V segment lost 5 bases, leaving 8 bases of the junction unmatched. The CDR3, as DNA: TGTGCCAGCAGCCTAACCGGGACAGGGGTATACGAGCAGTACTTC. Translating gives CASSLTGTGVYEQYF.

This clone was counted between two and nine times. This chain connects TRBV6-5 to TRBJ2-5, with a tentative D call TRBD1 (6 bases). Looked up from germline, CDR1 is MNHEY and CDR2 is SVGAGI. This CDR3 is built from 14 residues. V lost 7 bases and J 5 bases, leaving 17 bases between the germline ends. This CDR3 reads CASKTGWVRETQYF. The CDR3 DNA sequence: TGTGCCAGCAAAACAGGGTGGGTGCGGGAGACCCAGTACTTC.

The chain links TRBV5-1 to TRBJ1-2; 7 bases match TRBD1. The CDR3 covers 15 residues. Germline assignment: CDR1 SGHRS and CDR2 YFSETQ. V gave up 4 bases and J gave up 5 bases; unmatched junction bases: 11. CDR3 sequence (DNA): TGCGCCAGCAGCACCCCCGAGACAGGGAATTATGGCTACACCTTC. This codes for CASSTPETGNYGYTF.

This sequence joins TRBV19 and TRBJ1-3; 7 bases fit TRBD1. The CDR3 extends over 14 amino acids. The V segment lost 6 bases and the J segment 4 bases; nucleotides outside the gene matches: 6. Per the germline V gene, CDR1 is LNHDA and CDR2 is SQIVND (reference sequence). This CDR3 reads CASSFRGKGNTIYF. The CDR3 DNA reads as TGTGCCAGTAGCTTCAGGGGGAAAGGAAACACCATATATTTT.

V and J are TRBV7-9 and TRBJ1-2; a weak D match, TRBD1 (5 bases). Trimming left V 0 bases short and J 8 bases short, with 10 bases between. Germline assignment: CDR1 SEHNR and CDR2 FQNEAQ (reference sequence). This CDR3 comprises 13 residues. CDR3 DNA sequence: TGTGCCAGCAGCTTAGCTTACCAGGGCGGCTACACCTTC. It codes for CASSLAYQGGYTF.

This chain joins TRBV2 and TRBJ1-5, with 9 bases identical to TRBD1. The CDR3 is 14 residues long. With V trimmed by 10 bases and J by 3 bases, 7 bases remained unmatched. The V gene's germline CDR1 is SNHLY and CDR2 FYNNEI. CDR3 DNA sequence: TGTGCCAAATCGGGACAGGGCGACAATCAGCCCCAGCATTTT. Encoded protein: CAKSGQGDNQPQHF.

The chain uses TRBV28 and TRBJ2-1; possible D gene TRBD2, 5 bases. V gave up 8 bases and J gave up 10 bases, with 12 bases separating them. The CDR3 totals 11 residues. Germline values: CDR1 MDHEN, CDR2 SYDVKM. The DNA for the CDR3 is TGTGCCAGCGGGAGTATATGGGAGCAGTTCTTC. This gives the protein CASGSIWEQFF.

This chain joins TRBV6-2 or TRBV6-3 and TRBJ2-3; D remains ambiguous. CDR1 MNHEY and CDR2 SVGEGT come from the germline V gene. This CDR3 has 13 amino acids. With 4 bases removed from V and 4 bases from J, the gap between germline ends came to 9 bases. CDR3 in DNA: TGTGCCAGCAGTTTGCCCCTAGCAGATACGCAGTATTTT. Protein: CASSLPLADTQYF.

This clone has just one count. This rearrangement joins TRBV9 to TRBJ1-2; D is uncertain. Looked up from germline, CDR1 is SGDLS and CDR2 is YYNGEE. The CDR3 runs 13 residues. With 3 bases removed from V and 4 bases from J, the gap between germline ends came to 10 bases. The CDR3 sequence is CASSAAGGYGYTF. The CDR3 DNA sequence: TGTGCCAGCAGCGCGGCCGGCGGCTATGGCTACACCTTC.

This clone was detected only a few times. The chain links TRBV4-2 to TRBJ2-3; no clear D. The CDR3 covers 12 residues. V lost 3 bases to trimming and J lost 5 bases, with 6 bases between them. Germline-derived CDR1 and CDR2 are LGHNA and YNFKEQ. The CDR3 region is CASSQFGDTQYF. In DNA, the CDR3 is TGTGCCAGCAGCCAGTTCGGAGATACGCAGTATTTT.

The chain couples TRBV12-5 to TRBJ1-1, with D unclear. V lost 0 bases and J lost 1, with 21 bases in between. The germline V gene has CDR1 LGHNT and CDR2 FRNRAP. This CDR3 is built from 19 residues. This CDR3 is CASGLVLVGVSHGNTEAFF. CDR3 coding DNA: TGTGCTAGTGGTTTGGTACTCGTGGGCGTCTCGCATGGGAACACTGAAGCTTTCTTT.

The CDR3 spells CSVDGDREAYSYGYTF. CDR3 nucleotide sequence: TGCAGCGTTGATGGGGACAGGGAGGCATATAGCTATGGCTACACCTTC. This chain connects TRBV29-1 to TRBJ1-2, with TRBD1 matching over 9 bases. The CDR3 runs 16 residues. The J segment lost 4 bases and the V segment lost 3 bases, leaving 12 bases of the junction unmatched. CDR1 and CDR2 from the germline V gene are SQVTM and ANQGSEA.

This chain connects TRBV6-2 or TRBV6-3 to TRBJ2-1, with TRBD2 matching 11 bases. Germline trimming cut 0 bases from V and 5 bases from J; bases unmatched to any gene: 6. The CDR3 runs to 17 residues. Germline assignment: CDR1 MNHEY and CDR2 SVGEGT. CDR3 in amino acids: CASSYSLTSGSNNEQFF. The CDR3 bases are TGTGCCAGCAGTTACTCGTTAACTAGCGGGAGTAACAATGAGCAGTTCTTC.

This clone was detected a few times. This rearrangement joins TRBV7-8 to TRBJ2-7, with D tentatively TRBD1 (5 bases). V was shortened by 1 base and J by 0 bases, with 10 bases between the two germline ends. Germline V lookup: CDR1 SGHVS, CDR2 FQNEAQ. This CDR3 comprises 15 residues. CDR3: CASSLEAGLSYEQYF. The CDR3 nucleotides are TGTGCCAGCAGCTTAGAGGCAGGGCTCTCCTACGAGCAGTACTTC. Full variable domain (outside the CDR3, taken from reference TRBV7-8 and TRBJ2-7): GAGVSQSPRYKVAKRGQDVALRCDPISGHVSLFWYQQALGQGPEFLTYFQNEAQLDKSGLPSDRFFAERPEGSVSTLKIQRTQQEDSAVYLCASSLEAGLSYEQYFGPGTRLTVT.

The V gene is TRBV10-3, the J gene TRBJ1-6; no clear D gene. The V end was cut by 4 bases, the J end by 7 bases, with 8 bases between. CDR3 length: 13 amino acids. Germline-derived CDR1 and CDR2 are ENHRY and SYGVKD. The CDR3 sequence: CAISGERNSPLHF. The CDR3 DNA reads as TGTGCCATCAGTGGGGAGAGAAATTCACCCCTCCACTTT.